This TCR beta chain was recovered during a study of T cell responses to AZD1222 COVID-19 vaccine. Study-wide results and limits: The breadth and depth of Spike-specific TCRs increased once two AZD1222 doses had been given.

Sequencing used immunoSEQ multiplex PCR; TCRdb keeps in-frame clones, though not all of them. The sample holds 120,000 to 150,000 clones, around 90% seen once. A remark on this clone: The antigen is not known.

The input for sequencing was peripheral blood, taken 28 days after the second AZD1222 dose. The clonotype was recovered from an adult who received the AZD1222 COVID-19 vaccine.

CDR3 nucleotides: TGTGCCAGTAGTCCAACAGGGGACAGGGGCTACACCTTC. Protein product: CASSPTGDRGYTF. The genes are TRBV19 and TRBJ1-2; 8 bases line up with TRBD1. Germline trimming cut 5 bases from V and 8 bases from J; bases unmatched to any gene: 7. CDR1 and CDR2 from the germline V gene are LNHDA and SQIVND (reference sequence). CDR3 length: 13 amino acids. Variable domain in full (rest from reference TRBV19 and TRBJ1-2): DGGITQSPKYLFRKEGQNVTLSCEQNLNHDAMYWYRQDPGQGLRLIYYSQIVNDFQKGDIAEGYSVSREKKESFPLTVTSAQKNPTAFYLCASSPTGDRGYTFGSGTRLTVV.